A selection of T cell receptor beta chains follows, all from one sample in a study of vaccination and CD4 T cells after COVID-19. One entry per CDR3 protein results from TCRdb running MiXCR on the PCR reads. The table includes 9,000 to 10,000 distinct CDR3 sequences, almost 50% detected once. Their recognized antigens are unknown. Specimen: CD4+ T cells from blood, cultured in vitro. These receptors were collected from a human donor in good health. Each CDR3 is given with its conserved first and last residue. Fields, in order: CDR3 DNA, CDR3 protein, CDR3 length, D gene, J gene, clone size, V gene. A D gene is named only where the DNA matches it firmly. Clone size is given for some rows only: seen once, a few or many times, or a class if the clone is expanded.

DNA: TGTGCCAGCAGCTCCGGACAGAAAGAGACCCAGTACTTC
CDR3: CASSSGQKETQYF
length: 13
D: -
J: TRBJ2-5
size: -
V: TRBV5-4

DNA: TGTGCCAGTAGTATTGACAGCATCTCAGCTAACTATGGCTACACCTTC
CDR3: CASSIDSISANYGYTF
length: 16
D: -
J: TRBJ1-2
size: -
V: TRBV19

DNA: TGTGCCAGCAGCGGCGCACAGGGAGAGACCCAGTACTTC
CDR3: CASSGAQGETQYF
length: 13
D: -
J: TRBJ2-5
size: -
V: TRBV9

DNA: TGCGCCAGCAGCTTGGGGGATAGCACAGATACGCAGTATTTT
CDR3: CASSLGDSTDTQYF
length: 14
D: -
J: TRBJ2-3
size: -
V: TRBV5-1

DNA: TGTGCCAGCAGTGAGACAGGAACCTACTACGAGCAGTACTTC
CDR3: CASSETGTYYEQYF
length: 14
D: -
J: TRBJ2-7
size: -
V: TRBV12-3/TRBV12-4

DNA: TGTGCCAGCAGTCCCCGACAGGGAAGAGCTGAAGCTTTCTTT
CDR3: CASSPRQGRAEAFF
length: 14
D: TRBD1
J: TRBJ1-1
size: few
V: TRBV6-1

DNA: TGTGCCAGCAGTTTAGCACAGGGGTTGGGCTACACCTTC
CDR3: CASSLAQGLGYTF
length: 13
D: TRBD1
J: TRBJ1-2
size: few
V: TRBV12-3/TRBV12-4

DNA: TGTGCCAGCAGCACAAAAATGAACACTGAAGCTTTCTTT
CDR3: CASSTKMNTEAFF
length: 13
D: -
J: TRBJ1-1
size: -
V: TRBV6-1

DNA: TGTGCCAGCAGCCACAACCAGGGCACTGAGCAGTTCTTC
CDR3: CASSHNQGTEQFF
length: 13
D: -
J: TRBJ2-1
size: -
V: TRBV7-6

DNA: TGTGCCAGTAACGTGGGACAGGGGGAGCAGCATTTT
CDR3: CASNVGQGEQHF
length: 12
D: TRBD1
J: TRBJ1-5
size: -
V: TRBV19

DNA: TGCGCCAGCAGCTTGGAAGTACAAGAGACCCAGTACTTC
CDR3: CASSLEVQETQYF
length: 13
D: -
J: TRBJ2-5
size: medium-sized
V: TRBV5-1

DNA: TGTGCCAGCAGCAACCGTGGGGGGCGCTATGGCTACACCTTC
CDR3: CASSNRGGRYGYTF
length: 14
D: -
J: TRBJ1-2
size: few
V: TRBV7-9

DNA: TGTGCCAGCAGCTTAGGGGAGGCTCAGCCCCAGCATTTT
CDR3: CASSLGEAQPQHF
length: 13
D: -
J: TRBJ1-5
size: -
V: TRBV11-2

DNA: TGCAGTGCTCCCCCCTCGGGACAGGGGTTCTATGGCTACACCTTC
CDR3: CSAPPSGQGFYGYTF
length: 15
D: TRBD1
J: TRBJ1-2
size: few
V: TRBV20-1

DNA: TGCGCCAGCAGTGAGTCGACTCGGAAGACCCAGTACTTC
CDR3: CASSESTRKTQYF
length: 13
D: -
J: TRBJ2-5
size: -
V: TRBV10-2

DNA: TGTGCCAGCAGCTTAGCGCAGGGTAGCTTGAACACCGGGGAGCTGTTTTTT
CDR3: CASSLAQGSLNTGELFF
length: 17
D: -
J: TRBJ2-2
size: few
V: TRBV7-6

DNA: TGTGCCAGCAGCTTCATCGCAGGGGACCTGAACACTGAAGCTTTCTTT
CDR3: CASSFIAGDLNTEAFF
length: 16
D: -
J: TRBJ1-1
size: few
V: TRBV7-9

DNA: TGTGCCAGCAGCTTAGGACGGGGGTCTCTCGAGCAGTACTTC
CDR3: CASSLGRGSLEQYF
length: 14
D: -
J: TRBJ2-7
size: -
V: TRBV11-2

DNA: TGTGCCAGCAGACCTAAGGACAGGTTGGGTGAAAAACTGTTTTTT
CDR3: CASRPKDRLGEKLFF
length: 15
D: TRBD1
J: TRBJ1-4
size: once
V: TRBV7-9

DNA: TGTGCCAGCAGTAACGGCGGGGCCTACGAGCAGTACTTC
CDR3: CASSNGGAYEQYF
length: 13
D: -
J: TRBJ2-7
size: -
V: TRBV6-2/TRBV6-3

DNA: TGTGCCAGCAGCGAGGGGACAGCAATTAACTATGGCTACACCTTC
CDR3: CASSEGTAINYGYTF
length: 15
D: TRBD1
J: TRBJ1-2
size: -
V: TRBV9

DNA: TGTGCCAGCAGTTACTCCCGGCAGGGGGAGACAGATACGCAGTATTTT
CDR3: CASSYSRQGETDTQYF
length: 16
D: TRBD1
J: TRBJ2-3
size: few
V: TRBV6-5

DNA: TGTGCCAGCAGCTTTGGTCTAGCGGGAGGGCGCACAGATACGCAGTATTTT
CDR3: CASSFGLAGGRTDTQYF
length: 17
D: TRBD2
J: TRBJ2-3
size: -
V: TRBV7-2

DNA: TGTGCCAGCAGCCCCCAGACAGGGCGGACTGAAGCTTTCTTT
CDR3: CASSPQTGRTEAFF
length: 14
D: TRBD1
J: TRBJ1-1
size: few
V: TRBV7-2

DNA: TGTGCCAGCAGCCCGACAGGAAACTATGGCTACACCTTC
CDR3: CASSPTGNYGYTF
length: 13
D: -
J: TRBJ1-2
size: medium-sized
V: TRBV6-1

DNA: TGTGCCTGGAGTGTAGGAGGGGTGATAGAGCAGTACTTC
CDR3: CAWSVGGVIEQYF
length: 13
D: -
J: TRBJ2-7
size: once
V: TRBV30

DNA: TGTGCCAGCAACTTATCCTATAATTCACCCCTCCACTTT
CDR3: CASNLSYNSPLHF
length: 13
D: -
J: TRBJ1-6
size: -
V: TRBV7-8

DNA: TGTGCCTGGAGTGTATTGGGGGCCACCCCGTTATACTTC
CDR3: CAWSVLGATPLYF
length: 13
D: -
J: TRBJ2-7
size: -
V: TRBV30

DNA: TGCAGTGCTAGTCGGCTAGCGGGAGGTGGCGAGCAGTACTTC
CDR3: CSASRLAGGGEQYF
length: 14
D: TRBD2
J: TRBJ2-7
size: -
V: TRBV20-1

DNA: TGTGCCACTGTGGGAGGGTCCCTAGTCGATGAGCAGTTCTTC
CDR3: CATVGGSLVDEQFF
length: 14
D: TRBD2
J: TRBJ2-1
size: -
V: TRBV6-1

DNA: TGTGCCAGCAGTTTAGATCAGGTGGTATATGGCTACACCTTC
CDR3: CASSLDQVVYGYTF
length: 14
D: -
J: TRBJ1-2
size: few
V: TRBV12-3/TRBV12-4

DNA: TGTGCCAGTAGCTTCCGGGACAGGGGGTCACTAACCTCTGGGGCCAACGTCCTGACTTTC
CDR3: CASSFRDRGSLTSGANVLTF
length: 20
D: TRBD1
J: TRBJ2-6
size: -
V: TRBV19

DNA: TGTGCCAGCACCCGCGGAAGGCAGAACTACGAGCAGTACTTC
CDR3: CASTRGRQNYEQYF
length: 14
D: -
J: TRBJ2-7
size: few
V: TRBV2

DNA: TGTGCCAGCAGCTTGGACCCGCAGGGGTACAATGAGCAGTTCTTC
CDR3: CASSLDPQGYNEQFF
length: 15
D: -
J: TRBJ2-1
size: -
V: TRBV5-4

DNA: TGTGCCAGCCTACTGGGCGGGGTGACCGGGGAGCTGTTTTTT
CDR3: CASLLGGVTGELFF
length: 14
D: -
J: TRBJ2-2
size: few
V: TRBV6-2/TRBV6-3

DNA: TGCAGTGCTAGAGGGGCGGATGGAACCTACGAGCAGTACTTC
CDR3: CSARGADGTYEQYF
length: 14
D: -
J: TRBJ2-7
size: -
V: TRBV20-1

DNA: TGCAGTGCTAGATCCGGGACAGGGGACGGTCAGCCCCAGCATTTT
CDR3: CSARSGTGDGQPQHF
length: 15
D: TRBD1
J: TRBJ1-5
size: -
V: TRBV20-1

DNA: TGTGCCAGCAGCTTAGGACAGGGGTCCTACTATGGCTACACCTTC
CDR3: CASSLGQGSYYGYTF
length: 15
D: TRBD1
J: TRBJ1-2
size: -
V: TRBV7-8

DNA: TGTGCCAGCAGCTCGGACAGGGTTATCTACGAGCAGTACTTC
CDR3: CASSSDRVIYEQYF
length: 14
D: TRBD1
J: TRBJ2-7
size: few
V: TRBV7-9

DNA: TGCAGTAGTAGGACAGGGATCATGAACACTGAAGCTTTCTTT
CDR3: CSSRTGIMNTEAFF
length: 14
D: TRBD1
J: TRBJ1-1
size: -
V: TRBV20-1

DNA: TGTGCCAGCAGTTCCGGGACTAGCGGTGGGAGAGAGACCCAGTACTTC
CDR3: CASSSGTSGGRETQYF
length: 16
D: TRBD2
J: TRBJ2-5
size: few
V: TRBV5-8

DNA: TGTGCCAGCAGCTTGGTCAACTATGGCTACACCTTC
CDR3: CASSLVNYGYTF
length: 12
D: -
J: TRBJ1-2
size: few
V: TRBV5-4

DNA: TGCGCCAGCAGCTTACCGGGACAGAACTATGGCTACACCTTC
CDR3: CASSLPGQNYGYTF
length: 14
D: TRBD1
J: TRBJ1-2
size: -
V: TRBV5-1